The present entry profiles one T cell receptor beta chain with its context. This entry is derived from a study of cytomegalovirus exposure and HLA in healthy donors. PCR primers comprised 60 Vbeta and 13 Jbeta primers. Profiling relied on immunoSEQ multiplex PCR, and the TCRdb table lists in-frame clones only, not all of them. The sample includes about 150,000 clones, less than 85% of them seen just once. Germline lookup yields CDR1 GTSNPN and CDR2 SVGIG (reference sequence). The CDR3 runs 12 residues. V shed 0 bases and J shed 4 bases, with 7 bases lying between them. The rearrangement links TRBV30 to TRBJ2-7, with no clear D. What was sequenced was PBMCs. The TCR originated in a man aged 18-30 years in good health and CMV-seropositive. The DNA for the CDR3 is TGTGCCTGGAGTGTACGAGTGTACGAGCAGTACTTC. Translated: CAWSVRVYEQYF. The whole variable domain, filled in from reference TRBV30 and TRBJ2-7, reads SQTIHQWPATLVQPVGSPLSLECTVEGTSNPNLYWYRQAAGRGLQLLFYSVGIGQISSEVPQNLSASRPQDRQFILSSKKLLLSDSGFYLCAWSVRVYEQYFGPGTRLTVT.